In this sample, the clone carrying this T cell receptor beta chain turned up many times. CDR3 length equals 14 residues. Trimming cost V 2 bases and J 4 bases, with 12 bases left between them. Germline assignment: CDR1 MNHEY and CDR2 SVGAGI. RNA transcripts served as the template for amplifying TCR beta CDR3 regions. The HTBI set primed first-round TCR CDR3 RT-PCR. TCRdb independently ran MiXCR on the multiplex PCR reads; one entry per CDR3 protein. This table holds some 270,000 distinct CDR3 sequences, around 25% found once. The data are from a study of T cells in Graves' hyperthyroidism and ophthalmopathy.

This chain connects TRBV6-5 to TRBJ2-7; D perhaps matches TRBD2 (6 bases). This clonotype was obtained from a woman between 40 and 50 years old with Graves' ophthalmopathy. Material for sequencing was blood. CDR3 coding DNA: TGTGCCAGCAGTTACCGGGGAGGACAATACGAGCAGTACTTC. Protein: CASSYRGGQYEQYF.